A single T cell receptor (beta chain) is shown here with its context. The antigen it binds to is not known. Per-base qualities were not stored, and no clone one base away is much larger. Participants in the prospective study were enrolled through a virtual design, were aged roughly 18 to 100 years, and lived in roughly 26 United States geographic areas. To assign participants to cohorts, the prospective study relied on clinical history that participants themselves reported in a screening survey and a study questionnaire. ImmuneRACE Cohort 3 recovered participants were defined by two consecutive negative NP/OP PCR tests, healthcare professional clearance, or symptom resolution. In the prospective study, whole blood, serum and a nasopharyngeal or oropharyngeal swab were collected from each participant by mobile phlebotomists. Participants in the prospective study had the option to provide additional blood draws and questionnaires over a roughly 2-month period. Blood samples from the prospective study were shipped frozen or at room temperature prior to DNA extraction.

TCRbeta CDR3 regions were amplified from genomic DNA using the immunoSEQ Assay, a bias-controlled multiplex PCR. The original pipeline was this. The number of nucleated cells in each sample was estimated from the amplification of reference gene primers within the assay. To quantify the absolute abundance of each unique TCRbeta CDR3 rearrangement, sequence reads were collapsed and filtered. Productive Simpson clonality was computed per sample as the square root of Simpson's diversity index over productive rearrangements. The clones in this table, taken by TCRdb from immuneACCESS, are in-frame only. Not every clone is retained; where verified, under half of the shortfall comes from an unresolved V gene, and the cause of the rest is unknown. V and J calls and clone size are copied from that table; D and trimming were computed from the DNA. The sample records under 200,000 clones, roughly 82% of which are singletons. The ten largest clones add up to more than 9.5% of the sample.

The CDR3 measures 12 amino acids from cysteine to phenylalanine. Only the CDR3 DNA is retained, 36 bases long and in frame from the first base. Relative to germline, V is missing 8 bases and J is missing 10 bases, with 11 bases of the junction outside any gene match. According to the germline V gene (reference sequence), CDR1 reads GTSNPN and CDR2 reads SVGIG. This record belongs to a study of blood T cell repertoires in COVID-19 (dated by TCRdb to about 2020). Describing the broader study: Samples covering the acute and convalescent phases of COVID-19 were provided by collaborators in the United States, Italy and Spain. The samples were drawn from the first 160 participants of the ongoing ImmuneRACE study and from under 1,500 subjects provided by 6 global collaborators. Where available, HLA class I and class II types were taken from metadata supplied by the sample provider and were not determined by assay-based typing. Nearly every sample came with metadata listing a de-identified subject ID, COVID-19 status, age in years and sex. The repertoires were made available in a free public database intended to serve as a resource for research on the immune response to SARS-CoV-2. Subjects who had been exposed to COVID-19, were actively infected with it, or had recovered from it provided the deeply sampled blood TCRbeta repertoires that made up the dataset. The prospective study material was composed of cDNA or gDNA derived from T cells, B-cell-depleted T cells, or PBMCs. The full study reports these points: How much clinical and demographic metadata was included differed by source and by participant, and the metadata was provided uncurated.

Rearrangement joined TRBV30 to TRBJ2-7; 10 middle bases align to TRBD1. Sequencing used PBMCs or T cells enriched from blood (not recorded which). The source of this sequence is a man aged 50-60 years who had recovered from COVID-19. The DNA sequence reads TGTGCCCTGGACAGGGGGGCCCCTCGTCAGTACTTC. Its amino acids are CALDRGAPRQYF.